This T cell receptor beta chain was retrieved from a study of blood T cell repertoires in COVID-19. In the authors' methods: Amplification of reference gene primers was used by the study to estimate nucleated cell counts. Clones were read by immunoSEQ multiplex PCR, and TCRdb kept only the in-frame ones, dropping some. That table gives V, J and clone size, and the DNA gave D and trimming. The data contain over 200,000 clones, around 83% of them singletons. The receptor was isolated from a man of 80 years or more with acute or convalescent COVID-19. Specimen: peripheral blood.

The DNA of the CDR3 is TGCGCCAGCAGGGCCAGGGACAGGGGCCACGGAAACACCATATATTTT. It specifies CASRARDRGHGNTIYF. The chain recombines TRBV10-2 with TRBJ1-3; TRBD1 aligns across 10 bases. V trimming: 6 bases; J trimming: 4 bases; junction bases outside the gene matches: 9. In germline, CDR1 is WSHSY, CDR2 SAAADI. The CDR3 consists of 16 residues.